Given below is one TCR beta chain in context. Its antigen is not identified. These data are taken from a study of cytomegalovirus exposure and HLA in healthy donors. Study in general: Of the donors genotyped, several hundred in all, 80% to 85% fell in the Caucasian-associated ancestry cluster. Study findings and constraints: Many donors carried some public TCRs, although rarity characterized most TCR sequences.

60 Vbeta and 13 Jbeta primers were used in PCR. Original handling: Per a later analysis, the number of unique TCR beta chains was approximately 73 million, of which about 10 million were shared. Profiled with immunoSEQ multiplex PCR; TCRdb holds only in-frame clones, not every one. That table gives V, J and clone size, and the DNA gave D and trimming. Of about 130,000 clones in the sample, about 78% were seen once. Samples came from healthy bone marrow donors. V dropped 5 bases and J dropped 0 bases, with 7 bases sitting between them. Per germline, CDR1 SEHNR and CDR2 FQNEAQ (reference sequence). This CDR3 is built from 13 residues.

Sequencing used PBMCs. This chain connects TRBV7-9 to TRBJ2-5; TRBD1 is a possible D gene (5 bases). The origin of this receptor is a human donor in good health. The CDR3, as DNA: TGTGCCAGCAGCCTGACAGACCAAGAGACCCAGTACTTC. Protein: CASSLTDQETQYF.